The entry below gives a single T cell receptor beta chain sequence along with its context. The sample comes from a study of blood T cell repertoires in COVID-19. Study details: Samples of COVID-19 (acute and convalescent) were obtained from the United States, Italy and Spain.

The CDR3 is 14 amino acids. The junction had 2 bases not matched to a gene; V was cut back by 4 bases and J by 3 bases. CDR1 and CDR2 from the germline V gene are MRHNA and SNTAGT. Using immunoSEQ multiplex PCR, the repertoire was profiled, and TCRdb retains in-frame clones only, with some absent. The sample records about 360,000 clones, 70% to 90% being singletons. The sequenced material came from peripheral blood. V and J are TRBV6-4 and TRBJ2-1; 8 nucleotides line up with TRBD2. The sequence derives from a woman aged 55-70 years with COVID-19, enrolled during active disease. CDR3 sequence (DNA): TGTGCCAGCAGTGCGGCGGGAGGCTACAATGAGCAGTTCTTC. Translating it yields CASSAAGGYNEQFF.